This TCR beta chain was obtained from a study of radiation and T cells in renal cell carcinoma. Trimming removed 3 bases from V and 0 bases from J; junction bases left unmatched: 2. The CDR3 runs to 18 residues. The germline V gene has CDR1 MNHNS and CDR2 SASEGT. Time point described: blood 2 weeks post-SBRT. Treatment in this sample: 15 Gy SBRT to primary tumor, nephrectomy 4 weeks later. The method was immunoSEQ multiplex PCR; TCRdb's version includes in-frame clones alone and lacks a portion of them. Of approximately 61,000 clones in the sample, roughly four fifths were seen once. This chain links TRBV6-1 with TRBJ2-4; 16 bases match TRBD2. This sequence was found in a man aged 55 to 69 with renal cell carcinoma. Sequenced material: blood, taken from a patient whose treatment included radiotherapy and nephrectomy. The CDR3 spells CASSEGLAGGVAKNIQYF. CDR3 DNA: TGTGCCAGCAGTGAGGGACTAGCGGGAGGGGTAGCCAAAAACATTCAGTACTTC.